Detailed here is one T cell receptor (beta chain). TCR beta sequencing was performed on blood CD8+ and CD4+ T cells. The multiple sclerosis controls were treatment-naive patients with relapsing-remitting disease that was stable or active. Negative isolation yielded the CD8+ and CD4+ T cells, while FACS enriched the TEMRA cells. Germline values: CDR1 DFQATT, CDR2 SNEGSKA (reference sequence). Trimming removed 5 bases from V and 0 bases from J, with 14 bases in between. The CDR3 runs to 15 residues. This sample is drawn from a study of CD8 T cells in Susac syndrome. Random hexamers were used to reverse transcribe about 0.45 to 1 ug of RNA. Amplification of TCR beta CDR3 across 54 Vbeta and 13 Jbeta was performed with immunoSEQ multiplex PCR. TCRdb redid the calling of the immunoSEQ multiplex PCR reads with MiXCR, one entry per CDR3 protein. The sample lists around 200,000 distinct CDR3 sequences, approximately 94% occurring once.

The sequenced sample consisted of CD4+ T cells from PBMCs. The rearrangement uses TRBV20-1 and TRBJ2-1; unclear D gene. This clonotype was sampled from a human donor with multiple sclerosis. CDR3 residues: CSAGSPVSSYNEQFF. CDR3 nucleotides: TGCAGTGCTGGAAGTCCAGTGAGCTCCTACAATGAGCAGTTCTTC.